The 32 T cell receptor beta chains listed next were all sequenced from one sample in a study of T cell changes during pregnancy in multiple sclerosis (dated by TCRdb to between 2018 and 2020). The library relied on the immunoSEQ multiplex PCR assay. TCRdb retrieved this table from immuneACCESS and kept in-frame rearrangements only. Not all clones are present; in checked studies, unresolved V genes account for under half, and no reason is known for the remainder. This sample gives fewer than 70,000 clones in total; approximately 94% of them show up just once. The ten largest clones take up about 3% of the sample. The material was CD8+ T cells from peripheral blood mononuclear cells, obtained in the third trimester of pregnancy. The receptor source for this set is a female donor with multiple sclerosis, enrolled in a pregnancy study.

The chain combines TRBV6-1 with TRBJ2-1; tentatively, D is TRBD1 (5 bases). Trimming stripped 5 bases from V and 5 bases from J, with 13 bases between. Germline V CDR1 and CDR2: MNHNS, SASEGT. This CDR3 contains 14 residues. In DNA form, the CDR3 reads TGTGCCAGCAGTCAGGGAATTAGGGACAATGAGCAGTTCTTC. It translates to CASSQGIRDNEQFF.

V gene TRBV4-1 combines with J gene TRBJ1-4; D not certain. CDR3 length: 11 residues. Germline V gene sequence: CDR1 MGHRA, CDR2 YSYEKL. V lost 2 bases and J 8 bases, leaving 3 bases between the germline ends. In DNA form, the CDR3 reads TGCGCCAGCAGCCAAACAGAAAAACTGTTTTTT. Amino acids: CASSQTEKLFF.

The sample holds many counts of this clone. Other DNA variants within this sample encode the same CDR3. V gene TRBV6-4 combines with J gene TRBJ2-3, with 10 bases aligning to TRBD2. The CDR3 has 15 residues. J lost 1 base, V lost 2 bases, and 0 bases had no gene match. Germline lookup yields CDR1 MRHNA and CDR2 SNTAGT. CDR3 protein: CASSDGTSGTDTQYF. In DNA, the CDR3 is TGTGCCAGCAGTGACGGGACTAGCGGCACAGATACGCAGTATTTT.

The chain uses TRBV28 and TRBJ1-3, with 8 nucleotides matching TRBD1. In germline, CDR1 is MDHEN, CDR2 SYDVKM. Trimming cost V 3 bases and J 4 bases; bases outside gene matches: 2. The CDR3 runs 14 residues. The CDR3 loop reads CASSLTGVGNTIYF. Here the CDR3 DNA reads TGTGCCAGCAGTTTGACAGGGGTCGGAAACACCATATATTTT.

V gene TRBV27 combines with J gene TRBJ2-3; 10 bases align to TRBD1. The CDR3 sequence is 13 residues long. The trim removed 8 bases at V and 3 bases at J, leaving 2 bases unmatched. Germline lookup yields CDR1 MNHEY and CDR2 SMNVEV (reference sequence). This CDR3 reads CASRTGGTDTQYF. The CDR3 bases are TGTGCCAGCCGGACAGGGGGGACAGATACGCAGTATTTT.

The CDR3 here is CASKGKGLASYEQYF. The CDR3 DNA is TGTGCCAGCAAGGGGAAGGGACTAGCATCCTACGAGCAGTACTTC. V and J are TRBV4-2 and TRBJ2-7; 9 bases are shared with TRBD2. Per the germline V gene, CDR1 is LGHNA and CDR2 is YNFKEQ. The CDR3 spans 15 residues. V lost 7 bases and J lost 1; bases outside the gene matches: 8.

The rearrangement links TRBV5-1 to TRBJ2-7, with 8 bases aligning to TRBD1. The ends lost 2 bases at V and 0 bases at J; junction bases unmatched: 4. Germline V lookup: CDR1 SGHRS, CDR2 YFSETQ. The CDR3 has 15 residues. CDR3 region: CASSFPGGSSYEQYF. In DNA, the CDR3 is TGCGCCAGCAGCTTCCCAGGGGGCTCCTCCTACGAGCAGTACTTC.

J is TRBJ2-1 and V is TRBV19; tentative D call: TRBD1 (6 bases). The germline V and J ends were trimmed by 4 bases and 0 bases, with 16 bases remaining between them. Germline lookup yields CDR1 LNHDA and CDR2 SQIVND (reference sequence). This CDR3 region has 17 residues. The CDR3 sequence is CASSTRTELRSYNEQFF. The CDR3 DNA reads TGTGCCAGTAGTACTCGGACAGAATTGCGCTCCTACAATGAGCAGTTCTTC.

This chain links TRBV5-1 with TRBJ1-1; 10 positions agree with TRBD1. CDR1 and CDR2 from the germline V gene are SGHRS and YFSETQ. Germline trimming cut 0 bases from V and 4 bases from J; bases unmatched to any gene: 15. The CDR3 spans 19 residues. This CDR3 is CASSLGPGQGFLPGTEAFF. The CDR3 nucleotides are TGCGCCAGCAGCTTGGGACCGGGACAGGGGTTTTTGCCGGGCACTGAAGCTTTCTTT.

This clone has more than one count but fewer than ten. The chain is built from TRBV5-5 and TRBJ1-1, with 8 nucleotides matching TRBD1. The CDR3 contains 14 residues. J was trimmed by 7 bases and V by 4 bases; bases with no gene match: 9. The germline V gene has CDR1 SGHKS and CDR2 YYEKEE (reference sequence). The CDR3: CASSPYRGVDEAFF. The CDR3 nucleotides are TGTGCCAGCAGCCCCTACAGGGGGGTGGATGAAGCTTTCTTT.

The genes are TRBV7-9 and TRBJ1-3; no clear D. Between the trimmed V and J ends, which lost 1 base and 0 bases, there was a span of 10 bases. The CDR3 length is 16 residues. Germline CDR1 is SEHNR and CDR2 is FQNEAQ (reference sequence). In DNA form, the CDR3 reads TGTGCCAGCAGCTTAGACCCAGGCCGCTCTGGAAACACCATATATTTT. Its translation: CASSLDPGRSGNTIYF.

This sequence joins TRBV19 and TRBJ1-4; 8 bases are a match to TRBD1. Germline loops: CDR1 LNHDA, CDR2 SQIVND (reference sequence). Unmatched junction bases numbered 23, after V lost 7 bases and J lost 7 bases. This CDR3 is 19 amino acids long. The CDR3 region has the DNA TGTGCCAGTACCGACGAGGGCCGATGGTTCGGGACAGGACTTGAAAAACTGTTTTTT. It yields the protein CASTDEGRWFGTGLEKLFF.

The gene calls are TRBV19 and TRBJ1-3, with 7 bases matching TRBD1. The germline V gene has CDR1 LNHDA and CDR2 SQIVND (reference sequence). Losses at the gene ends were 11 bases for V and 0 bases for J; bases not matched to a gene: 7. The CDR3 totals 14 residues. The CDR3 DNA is TGTGCCTCCAGGGGGTTCCTCTCTGGAAACACCATATATTTT. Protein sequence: CASRGFLSGNTIYF.

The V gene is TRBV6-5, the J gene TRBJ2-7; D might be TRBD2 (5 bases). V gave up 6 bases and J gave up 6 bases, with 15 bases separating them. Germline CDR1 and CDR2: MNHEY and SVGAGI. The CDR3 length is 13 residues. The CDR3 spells CASSLAPPGEQYF. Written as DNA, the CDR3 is TGTGCCAGCAGCCTAGCACCGCCCGGCGAGCAGTACTTC.

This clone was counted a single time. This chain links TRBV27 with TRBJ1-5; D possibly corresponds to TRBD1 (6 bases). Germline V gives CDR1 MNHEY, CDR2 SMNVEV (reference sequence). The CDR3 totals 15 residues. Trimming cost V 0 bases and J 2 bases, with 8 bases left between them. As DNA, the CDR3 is TGTGCCAGCAGTTTATCGGGACACGGCAATCAGCCCCAGCATTTT. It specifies CASSLSGHGNQPQHF.

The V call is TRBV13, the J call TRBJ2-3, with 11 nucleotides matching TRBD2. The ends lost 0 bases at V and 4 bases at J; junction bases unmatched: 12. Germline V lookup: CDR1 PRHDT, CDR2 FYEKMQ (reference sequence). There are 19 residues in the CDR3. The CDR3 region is CASSLGGLLAGGSADTQYF. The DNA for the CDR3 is TGTGCCAGCAGCTTAGGGGGGCTTCTAGCGGGAGGTTCCGCAGATACGCAGTATTTT.

This CDR3 reads CASIADQTYNEQFF. For the CDR3, the DNA is TGTGCCAGCATAGCGGACCAAACCTACAATGAGCAGTTCTTC. The V gene is TRBV2, the J gene TRBJ2-1; perhaps TRBD2 as D (6 bases). The V and J ends lost 7 bases and 2 bases respectively, with 12 bases between them. Germline V gives CDR1 SNHLY, CDR2 FYNNEI. This CDR3 is built from 14 residues.

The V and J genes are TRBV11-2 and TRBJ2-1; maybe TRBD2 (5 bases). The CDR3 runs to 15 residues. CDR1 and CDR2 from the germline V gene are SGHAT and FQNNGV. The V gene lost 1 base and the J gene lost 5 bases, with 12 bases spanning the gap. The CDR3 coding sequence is TGTGCCAGCAGCTTAGGAACTAGTAAAGACAATGAGCAGTTCTTC. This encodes CASSLGTSKDNEQFF.

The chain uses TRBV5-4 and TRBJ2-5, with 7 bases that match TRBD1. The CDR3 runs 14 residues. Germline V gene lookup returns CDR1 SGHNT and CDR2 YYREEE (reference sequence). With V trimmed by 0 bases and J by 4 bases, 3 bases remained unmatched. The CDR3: CASSLGGGRETQYF. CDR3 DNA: TGTGCCAGCAGCTTGGGAGGGGGCAGAGAGACCCAGTACTTC.

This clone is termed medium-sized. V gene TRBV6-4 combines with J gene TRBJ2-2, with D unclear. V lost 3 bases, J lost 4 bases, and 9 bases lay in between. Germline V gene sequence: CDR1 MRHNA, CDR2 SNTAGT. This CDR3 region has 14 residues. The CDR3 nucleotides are TGTGCCAGCAGTGAAGTGGCTAGCACCGGGGAGCTGTTTTTT. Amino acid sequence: CASSEVASTGELFF.

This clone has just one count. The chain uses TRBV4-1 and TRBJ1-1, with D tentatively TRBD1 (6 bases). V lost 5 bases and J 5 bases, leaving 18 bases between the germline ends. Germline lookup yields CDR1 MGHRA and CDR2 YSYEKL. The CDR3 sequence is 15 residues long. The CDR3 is CASSGSQGEGTEAFF. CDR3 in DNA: TGCGCCAGCAGCGGATCACAGGGCGAAGGGACTGAAGCTTTCTTT.

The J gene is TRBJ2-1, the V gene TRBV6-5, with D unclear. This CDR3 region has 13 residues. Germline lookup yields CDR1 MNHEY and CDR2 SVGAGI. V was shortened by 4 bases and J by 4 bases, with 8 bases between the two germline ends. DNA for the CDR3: TGTGCCAGCAGTTCCGACACATACAATGAGCAGTTCTTC. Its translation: CASSSDTYNEQFF.

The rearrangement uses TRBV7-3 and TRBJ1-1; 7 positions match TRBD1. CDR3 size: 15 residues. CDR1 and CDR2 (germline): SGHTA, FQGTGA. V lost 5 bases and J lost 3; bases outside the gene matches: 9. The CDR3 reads CASSERQGGDTEAFF. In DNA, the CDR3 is TGTGCCAGCAGCGAAAGACAGGGTGGGGACACTGAAGCTTTCTTT.

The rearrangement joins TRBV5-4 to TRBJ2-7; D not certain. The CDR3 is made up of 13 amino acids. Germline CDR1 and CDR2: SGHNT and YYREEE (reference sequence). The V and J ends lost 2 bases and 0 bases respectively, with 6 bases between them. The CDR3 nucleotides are TGTGCCAGCAGCTTCGGTAGCTCCTACGAGCAGTACTTC. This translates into CASSFGSSYEQYF.

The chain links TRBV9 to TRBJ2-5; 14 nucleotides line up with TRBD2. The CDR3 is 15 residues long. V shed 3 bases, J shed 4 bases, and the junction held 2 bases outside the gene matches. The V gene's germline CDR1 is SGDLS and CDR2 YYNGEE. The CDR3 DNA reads TGTGCCAGCAGCGCGGGACTAGCGGGAGTAGAGACCCAGTACTTC. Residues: CASSAGLAGVETQYF.

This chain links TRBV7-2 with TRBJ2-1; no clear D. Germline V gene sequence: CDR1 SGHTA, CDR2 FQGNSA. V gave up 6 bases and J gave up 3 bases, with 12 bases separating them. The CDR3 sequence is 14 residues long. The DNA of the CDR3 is TGTGCCAGCAGTCCCGGAGTTGTCTACAATGAGCAGTTCTTC. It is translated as CASSPGVVYNEQFF.

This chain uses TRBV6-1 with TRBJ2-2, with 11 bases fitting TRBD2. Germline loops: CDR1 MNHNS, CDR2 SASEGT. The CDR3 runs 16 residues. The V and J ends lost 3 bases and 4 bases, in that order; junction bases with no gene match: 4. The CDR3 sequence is CASSDLAGGSTGELFF. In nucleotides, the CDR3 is TGTGCCAGCAGTGATTTAGCGGGAGGGAGCACCGGGGAGCTGTTTTTT.

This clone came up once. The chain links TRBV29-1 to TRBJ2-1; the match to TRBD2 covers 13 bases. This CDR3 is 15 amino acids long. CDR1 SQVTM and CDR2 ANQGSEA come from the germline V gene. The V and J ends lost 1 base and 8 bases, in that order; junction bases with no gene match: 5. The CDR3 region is CSVEGTSGSIHEQFF. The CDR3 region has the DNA TGCAGCGTTGAAGGGACTAGCGGGAGTATACATGAGCAGTTCTTC.

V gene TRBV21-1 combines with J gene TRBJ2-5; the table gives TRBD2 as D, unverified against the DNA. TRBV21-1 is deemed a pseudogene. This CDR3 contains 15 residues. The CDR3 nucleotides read TGTGCCAGCAGCATCGCTAGCGGAGGGAAAGAGACCCAGTACTTC. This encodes CASSIASGGKETQYF.

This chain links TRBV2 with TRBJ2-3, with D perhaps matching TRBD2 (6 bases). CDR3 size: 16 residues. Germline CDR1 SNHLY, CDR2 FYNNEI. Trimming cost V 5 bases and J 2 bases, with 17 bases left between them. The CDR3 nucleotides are TGTGCCAGCAGTCAAAGTCTAGCGAGCTTCACAGATACGCAGTATTTT. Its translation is CASSQSLASFTDTQYF. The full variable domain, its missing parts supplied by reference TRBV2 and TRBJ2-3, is EPEVTQTPSHQVTQMGQEVILRCVPISNHLYFYWYRQILGQKVEFLVSFYNNEISEKSEIFDDQFSVERPDGSNFTLKIRSTKLEDSAMYFCASSQSLASFTDTQYFGPGTRLTVL.

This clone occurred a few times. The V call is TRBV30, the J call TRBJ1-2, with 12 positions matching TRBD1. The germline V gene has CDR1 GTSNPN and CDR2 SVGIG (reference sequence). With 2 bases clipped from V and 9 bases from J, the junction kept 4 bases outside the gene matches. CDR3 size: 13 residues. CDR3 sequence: CAWSLGTGGRYTF. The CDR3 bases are TGTGCCTGGAGTCTCGGGACAGGGGGCCGCTACACCTTC. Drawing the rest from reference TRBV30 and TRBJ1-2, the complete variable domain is SQTIHQWPATLVQPVGSPLSLECTVEGTSNPNLYWYRQAAGRGLQLLFYSVGIGQISSEVPQNLSASRPQDRQFILSSKKLLLSDSGFYLCAWSLGTGGRYTFGSGTRLTVV.

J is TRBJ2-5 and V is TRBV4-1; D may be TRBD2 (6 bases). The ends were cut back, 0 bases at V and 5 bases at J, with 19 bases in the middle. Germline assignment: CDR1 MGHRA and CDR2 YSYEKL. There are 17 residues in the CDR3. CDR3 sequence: CASSQDGVGSEGETQYF. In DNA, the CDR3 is TGCGCCAGCAGCCAAGACGGGGTTGGCTCGGAGGGGGAGACCCAGTACTTC.